The clone carrying this TCR beta chain was picked up a small number of times. Antigen unknown. The data were obtained in a study of cytomegalovirus exposure and HLA in healthy donors. J lost 8 bases, V lost 5 bases, and 8 bases had no gene match. The germline CDR1 and CDR2 sequences are SGHVS and FQNEAQ. The CDR3 runs to 14 residues. Use of 60 Vbeta and 13 Jbeta primers characterized the PCR. Sequenced by immunoSEQ multiplex PCR; TCRdb stores in-frame clones only, minus some. The table lists 95,000 to 150,000 clones, about 15% of them singletons, with roughly 3% in the top ten. Findings and limits, study-wide: Most TCR beta V segments were productive about 87% or about 30% of the time in an earlier analysis. Rare sequences made up most TCRs, while some public TCRs were found in many donors. Researchers reported in a later analysis that common viral pathogens appeared linked to several top clusters.

Sequenced input: PBMCs. This sequence originates from a female donor in good health and CMV-seropositive. The chain recombines TRBV7-8 with TRBJ1-4, with 7 nucleotides matching TRBD1. The CDR3 DNA follows: TGTGCCAGCAGCGCAGGGGGATCATTGGAAAAACTGTTTTTT. It translates to CASSAGGSLEKLFF. Supplemented by reference TRBV7-8 and TRBJ1-4, the full variable domain reads GAGVSQSPRYKVAKRGQDVALRCDPISGHVSLFWYQQALGQGPEFLTYFQNEAQLDKSGLPSDRFFAERPEGSVSTLKIQRTQQEDSAVYLCASSAGGSLEKLFFGSGTQLSVL.